The clone carrying this T cell receptor beta chain has only a few counts. The antigen remains undetermined. These data come from a study of CD8 T cells in ankylosing spondylitis. Notes on the study in general: The authors reported significant enrichment of disease-linked clones in matched ankylosing spondylitis synovial fluid. Disease-linked clones, CD8+, were relatively rare in peripheral blood. Several of the motif variants were reported before in synovial fluid and blood from reactive arthritis. For ankylosing spondylitis blood, a TCR beta motif of roughly 8 highly homologous variants appeared characteristic.

Germline V lookup: CDR1 MNHEY, CDR2 SMNVEV (reference sequence). CDR3 length: 14 residues. V gave up 4 bases and J gave up 3 bases, with 13 bases separating them. It was by quantitative 5'-RACE with molecular barcodes that TCR beta libraries were made. MiXCR was run by TCRdb on the 5' RACE reads, yielding one entry per CDR3 protein. Of roughly 300,000 distinct CDR3 sequences in the sample, less than 9.5% are singletons; the top ten hold less than 15%. Material for sequencing was blood, either unsorted or a sorted T cell fraction (not recorded which). This sequence joins TRBV27 and TRBJ2-7; D might be TRBD2 (5 bases). The receptor comes from a male donor with ankylosing spondylitis. The CDR3 loop reads CASSWTFGDYEQYF. CDR3 DNA sequence: TGTGCCAGCAGTTGGACGTTCGGGGACTACGAGCAGTACTTC.